A single sample gave rise to the 15 T cell receptor beta chains below, sequenced in a study of T cells in Graves' hyperthyroidism and ophthalmopathy. RNA transcripts gave rise to amplified TCR beta CDR3 regions. Carried out on the TCR CDR3, a first-round RT-PCR used the HTBI primer set. Via MiXCR, TCRdb re-called the multiplex PCR reads, giving one row per CDR3 protein. The sample holds about 160,000 distinct CDR3 sequences, less than 10% seen once. The sequenced sample consisted of blood. The receptors stem from a woman aged 18-29 years with Graves' hyperthyroidism that later progressed to Graves' ophthalmopathy.

This clonotype was observed many times. This chain uses TRBV13 with TRBJ2-2, with D perhaps TRBD2 (6 bases). The CDR3 length is 14 residues. V dropped 7 bases and J dropped 0 bases, with 9 bases sitting between them. Per germline, CDR1 PRHDT and CDR2 FYEKMQ (reference sequence). The CDR3 sequence is CASNRGANTGELFF. The CDR3 region has the DNA TGTGCCAGCAATCGCGGGGCGAACACCGGGGAGCTGTTTTTT.

This clonotype was observed at least ten times. V usage is TRBV12-3 or TRBV12-4 and J usage is TRBJ1-1; D unresolved. Trimming left V 7 bases short and J 6 bases short, with 12 bases between. This CDR3 has 12 amino acids. The CDR3, as DNA: TGTGCCAGCAAGCCCGGGGTCTCTGAAGCTTTCTTT. It translates to CASKPGVSEAFF.

In its sample, this clonotype was seen many times. This chain links TRBV30 with TRBJ2-7; D gene unclear. The CDR3 spans 12 residues. Germline values: CDR1 GTSNPN, CDR2 SVGIG (reference sequence). V lost 5 bases, J lost 2 bases, and 10 bases lay in between. The CDR3 DNA is TGTGCCTGGGGCGGCGGAACCTACGAGCAGTACTTC. Amino acids: CAWGGGTYEQYF.

The V gene is TRBV30, the J gene TRBJ1-4, with D possibly TRBD1 on 5 matching bases. Per germline, CDR1 GTSNPN and CDR2 SVGIG (reference sequence). The V end lost 3 bases, the J end lost 2 bases, and 10 bases lay between the germline ends. This CDR3 contains 14 residues. This chain's CDR3 is CAWRQGSTNEKLFF. CDR3 nucleotide sequence: TGTGCCTGGAGGCAGGGATCGACTAATGAAAAACTGTTTTTT.

This clonotype was recorded at least ten times. The V gene is TRBV5-1, the J gene TRBJ2-7; a weak D match, TRBD1 (6 bases). V dropped 7 bases and J dropped 4 bases, with 15 bases sitting between them. Germline V CDR1 and CDR2: SGHRS, YFSETQ. This CDR3 has 13 residues. This chain's CDR3 is CASSQGPEYEQYF. The CDR3 DNA reads TGCGCCAGCTCACAGGGACCAGAGTACGAGCAGTACTTC.

At least ten counts were recorded for this clonotype. V and J are TRBV6-6 and TRBJ1-1; D is uncertain. This CDR3 is built from 16 residues. Germline V gene data show CDR1 as MNHNY and CDR2 as SVGAGI (reference sequence). Trimming took 2 bases from V and 11 from J, leaving 24 bases between them. The CDR3 DNA sequence: TGTGCCAGCAGTTACGGGGATGCCCAGACGGTGGGAGTTGCTTTCTTT. It specifies CASSYGDAQTVGVAFF.

Regarding this clonotype: At one of its ends the junction is not consistent with the germline gene, which may arise from a read error. The rearrangement links TRBV20-1 to TRBJ2-1; D not resolved. The CDR3 is made up of 14 amino acids. Germline V CDR1 and CDR2: DFQATT, SNEGSKA (reference sequence). The CDR3 sequence is CGARDFVRVNEQFF. CDR3 nucleotide sequence: TGCGGTGCTAGAGATTTTGTTAGGGTCAATGAGCAGTTCTTC.

This clonotype was seen more than once but under ten times. The rearrangement links TRBV20-1 to TRBJ2-2; D unclear. V was cut by 1 base and J by 2 bases, with 5 bases left in between. The CDR3 runs 13 residues. The germline V gene encodes CDR1 DFQATT and CDR2 SNEGSKA (reference sequence). The CDR3 coding sequence is TGCAGTGCTAGAGTTCCAAACACCGGGGAGCTGTTTTTT. This encodes CSARVPNTGELFF.

This clonotype was observed many times. J is TRBJ1-6 and V is TRBV3-1; possible D gene TRBD1, 6 bases. The CDR3 has 13 residues. Per germline, CDR1 LGHDT and CDR2 YNNKEL (reference sequence). V was clipped by 5 bases and J by 13 bases, with 15 bases between them. The CDR3 sequence: CASSSLQGSPLHF. The CDR3 nucleotides are TGTGCCAGCAGCTCACTACAGGGTTCCCCCCTCCACTTT.

The chain joins TRBV2 to TRBJ2-1; 10 bases fit TRBD1. CDR1 and CDR2 from the germline V gene are SNHLY and FYNNEI. Trimming removed 2 bases from V and 5 bases from J; junction bases left unmatched: 12. The CDR3 length is 18 residues. Written as DNA, the CDR3 is TGTGCCAGCAGTGAATCGGTGCTGTTGACAGGGGGCCACAATGAGCAGTTCTTC. Translated: CASSESVLLTGGHNEQFF.

There are a few counts of this clonotype. This rearrangement joins TRBV20-1 to TRBJ2-7; D is possibly TRBD2 (7 bases). V lost 0 bases to trimming and J lost 3 bases, with 12 bases between them. From germline, CDR1 is DFQATT and CDR2 SNEGSKA (reference sequence). This CDR3 spans 14 amino acids. The CDR3 loop reads CSAREKGGLYEQYF. In DNA form, the CDR3 reads TGCAGTGCTAGAGAAAAGGGGGGGCTCTACGAGCAGTACTTC.

This clonotype was detected many times. This chain connects TRBV20-1 to TRBJ2-3, with D tentatively TRBD2 (6 bases). Germline CDR1 DFQATT, CDR2 SNEGSKA (reference sequence). This CDR3 is 15 amino acids long. V lost 0 bases and J 4 bases, leaving 14 bases between the germline ends. CDR3 nucleotides: TGCAGTGCTAGAGATGTGGCGGGATGGTCAGATACGCAGTATTTT. Translating it yields CSARDVAGWSDTQYF.

Ten or more counts support this clonotype. The V gene is TRBV27, the J gene TRBJ2-3, with 7 nucleotides matching TRBD1. From germline, CDR1 is MNHEY and CDR2 SMNVEV (reference sequence). The CDR3 runs to 13 residues. Trimming cost V 5 bases and J 4 bases; bases outside gene matches: 3. The CDR3 loop reads CASSMGQPDTQYF. CDR3 nucleotides: TGTGCCAGCAGTATGGGACAGCCAGATACGCAGTATTTT.

On this clonotype itself: One junction end disagrees with the germline gene, perhaps due to a read error. The chain couples TRBV7-9 to TRBJ1-2; D is ambiguous. The CDR3 loop spans 13 amino acids. Per the germline V gene, CDR1 is SEHNR and CDR2 is FQNEAQ (reference sequence). The CDR3 sequence is CAGSFMQAHGYTF. In DNA form, the CDR3 reads TGTGCCGGCAGCTTTATGCAGGCCCATGGCTACACCTTC. Complete variable domain (other parts from reference TRBV7-9 and TRBJ1-2): DTGVSQNPRHKITKRGQNVTFRCDPISEHNRLYWYRQTLGQGPEFLTYFQNEAQLEKSRLLSDRFSAERPKGSFSTLEIQRTEQGDSAMYLCAGSFMQAHGYTFGSGTRLTVV.

There are many counts of this clonotype. The chain has TRBV24-1 and TRBJ1-2; 9 bases are a match to TRBD1. The CDR3 is 15 residues long. The V gene end was trimmed by 2 bases and the J gene end by 8 bases; junction bases not matched to a gene: 8. The V gene's germline CDR1 is KGHDR and CDR2 SFDVKD. For the CDR3, the DNA is TGTGCCACCAGTGATTCTCCGGGACAGGGAGGCGGCTACACCTTC. Translation: CATSDSPGQGGGYTF.